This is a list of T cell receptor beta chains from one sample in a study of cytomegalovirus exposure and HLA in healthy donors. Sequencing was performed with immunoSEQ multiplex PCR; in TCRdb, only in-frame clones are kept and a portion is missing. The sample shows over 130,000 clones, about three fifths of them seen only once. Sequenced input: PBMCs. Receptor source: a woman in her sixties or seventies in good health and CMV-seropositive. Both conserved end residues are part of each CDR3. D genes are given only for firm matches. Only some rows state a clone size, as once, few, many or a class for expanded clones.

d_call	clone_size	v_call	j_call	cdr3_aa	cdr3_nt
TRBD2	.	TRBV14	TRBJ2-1	CASSHTLLTGTRGVNEQFF	TGTGCCAGCAGCCACACCCTTCTAACAGGGACTAGGGGTGTTAATGAGCAGTTCTTC
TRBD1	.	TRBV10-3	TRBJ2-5	CAIKRSGGQEETQYF	TGTGCCATCAAGCGTAGTGGGGGACAGGAGGAGACCCAGTACTTC
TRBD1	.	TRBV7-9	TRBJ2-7	CASSFRQGKGYEQYF	TGTGCCAGCAGCTTCCGACAGGGAAAGGGCTACGAGCAGTACTTC
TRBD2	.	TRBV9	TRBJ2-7	CASSVGREGLNYEQYF	TGTGCCAGCAGCGTAGGGCGGGAGGGCCTTAACTACGAGCAGTACTTC
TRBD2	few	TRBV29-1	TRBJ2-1	CSVELFDRNRLAEPDEQFF	TGCAGCGTTGAACTCTTCGACCGAAATAGACTAGCGGAGCCAGATGAGCAGTTCTTC
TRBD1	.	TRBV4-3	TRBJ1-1	CASSHLDRGRTEAFF	TGCGCCAGCAGCCATCTGGACAGGGGAAGGACTGAAGCTTTCTTT
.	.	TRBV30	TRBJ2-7	CAWSSLQGTEQYF	TGTGCCTGGAGTAGCCTACAGGGAACCGAGCAGTACTTC
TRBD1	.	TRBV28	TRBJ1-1	CASSLRGQRNTGAFF	TGTGCCAGCAGTTTAAGGGGACAGAGGAACACTGGAGCTTTCTTT
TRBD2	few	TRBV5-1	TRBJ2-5	CASSLGSSGGQETQYF	TGCGCCAGCAGCTTGGGCTCTAGCGGTGGTCAAGAGACCCAGTACTTC
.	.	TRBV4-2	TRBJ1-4	CASSQVGGLEKLFF	TGTGCCAGCAGCCAAGTTGGCGGGCTTGAAAAACTGTTTTTT
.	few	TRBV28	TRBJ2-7	CASSLVSHSYEQYF	TGTGCCAGCAGTTTGGTGAGCCACTCCTACGAGCAGTACTTC
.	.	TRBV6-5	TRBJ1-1	CASSYGPEAFF	TGTGCCAGCAGTTACGGCCCTGAAGCTTTCTTT
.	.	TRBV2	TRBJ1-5	CASSVQGTQPQHF	TGTGCCAGCAGTGTACAGGGAACTCAGCCCCAGCATTTT
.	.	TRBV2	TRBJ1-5	CASSEFIQPQHF	TGTGCCAGCAGTGAGTTTATCCAGCCCCAGCATTTT
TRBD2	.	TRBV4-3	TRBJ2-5	CASSQDFSASGRYQETQYF	TGCGCCAGCAGCCAAGACTTCTCGGCTAGCGGACGTTACCAAGAGACCCAGTACTTC
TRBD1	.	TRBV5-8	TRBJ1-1	CASSAPRQGTMDTEAFF	TGTGCCAGCAGCGCCCCTCGACAGGGTACGATGGACACTGAAGCTTTCTTT
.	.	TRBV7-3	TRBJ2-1	CASSWDSGSYNEQFF	TGTGCCAGCAGCTGGGACTCGGGCTCCTACAATGAGCAGTTCTTC
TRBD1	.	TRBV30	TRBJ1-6	CAWSVGGQGGHSPLHF	TGTGCCTGGAGTGTAGGCGGACAGGGGGGTCATTCACCCCTCCACTTT
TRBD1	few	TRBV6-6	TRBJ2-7	CASSFGTDYEQYF	TGTGCCAGCAGTTTCGGGACAGATTACGAGCAGTACTTC
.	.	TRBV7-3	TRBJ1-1	CASSLNGGSTEAFF	TGTGCCAGCAGCTTAAACGGGGGTAGCACTGAAGCTTTCTTT
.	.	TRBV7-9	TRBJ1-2	CSSSLAGEGNYGYTF	TGTTCCAGCAGCCTAGCCGGAGAGGGAAACTATGGCTACACCTTC
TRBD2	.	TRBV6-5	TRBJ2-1	CASSSSGKSYNEQFF	TGTGCCAGCAGTAGTAGCGGGAAATCCTACAATGAGCAGTTCTTC
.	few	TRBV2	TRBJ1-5	CASWGDPTGNQPQHF	TGTGCCAGCTGGGGGGACCCTACGGGCAATCAGCCCCAGCATTTT
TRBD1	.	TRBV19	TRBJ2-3	CASSVGTGIADTQYF	TGTGCCAGTAGTGTCGGGACAGGGATCGCAGATACGCAGTATTTT
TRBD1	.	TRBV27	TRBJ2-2	CASSLVRTGTTGELFF	TGTGCCAGCAGTTTAGTCCGGACAGGGACGACCGGGGAGCTGTTTTTT
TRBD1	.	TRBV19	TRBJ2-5	CASSIKGAKETQYF	TGTGCCAGTAGTATTAAGGGGGCAAAGGAGACCCAGTACTTC
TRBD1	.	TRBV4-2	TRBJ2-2	CASSQAGGRGGELFF	TGTGCCAGCAGCCAAGCAGGGGGTAGAGGCGGGGAGCTGTTTTTT